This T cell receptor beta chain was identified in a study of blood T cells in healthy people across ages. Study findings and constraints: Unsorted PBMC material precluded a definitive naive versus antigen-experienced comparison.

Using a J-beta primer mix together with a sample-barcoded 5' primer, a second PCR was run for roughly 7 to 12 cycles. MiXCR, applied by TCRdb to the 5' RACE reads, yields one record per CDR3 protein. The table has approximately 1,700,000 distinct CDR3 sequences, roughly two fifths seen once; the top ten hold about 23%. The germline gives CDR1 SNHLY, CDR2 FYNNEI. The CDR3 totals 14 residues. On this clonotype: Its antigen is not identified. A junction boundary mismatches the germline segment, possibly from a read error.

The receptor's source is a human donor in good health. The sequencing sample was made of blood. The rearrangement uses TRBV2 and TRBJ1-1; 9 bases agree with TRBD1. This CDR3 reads CASGDGTGINEAFF. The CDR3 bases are TGTGCCAGCGGTGACGGGACAGGGATTAATGAAGCTTTCTTT.